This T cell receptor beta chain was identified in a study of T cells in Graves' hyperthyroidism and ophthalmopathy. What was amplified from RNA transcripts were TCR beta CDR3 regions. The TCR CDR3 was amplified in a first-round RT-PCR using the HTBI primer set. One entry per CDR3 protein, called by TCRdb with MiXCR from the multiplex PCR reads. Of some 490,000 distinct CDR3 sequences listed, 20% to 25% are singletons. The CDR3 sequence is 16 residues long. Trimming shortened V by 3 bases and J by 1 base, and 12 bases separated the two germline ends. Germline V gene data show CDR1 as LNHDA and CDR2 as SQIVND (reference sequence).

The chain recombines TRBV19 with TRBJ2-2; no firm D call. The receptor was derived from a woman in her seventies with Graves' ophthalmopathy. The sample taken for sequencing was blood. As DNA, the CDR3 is TGTGCCAGTAGTATTGTGGCTCTAGGGAACACCGGGGAGCTGTTTTTT. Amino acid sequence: CASSIVALGNTGELFF.